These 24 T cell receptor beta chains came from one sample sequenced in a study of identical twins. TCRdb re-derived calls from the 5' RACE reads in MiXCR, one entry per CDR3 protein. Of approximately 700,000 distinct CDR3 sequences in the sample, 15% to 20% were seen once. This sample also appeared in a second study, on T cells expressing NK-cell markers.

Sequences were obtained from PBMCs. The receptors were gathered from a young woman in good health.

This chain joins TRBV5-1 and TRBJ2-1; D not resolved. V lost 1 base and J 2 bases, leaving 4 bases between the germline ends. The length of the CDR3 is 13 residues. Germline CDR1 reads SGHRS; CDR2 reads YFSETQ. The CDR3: CASSLFPYNEQFF. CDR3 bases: TGCGCCAGCAGCTTGTTTCCCTACAATGAGCAGTTCTTC.

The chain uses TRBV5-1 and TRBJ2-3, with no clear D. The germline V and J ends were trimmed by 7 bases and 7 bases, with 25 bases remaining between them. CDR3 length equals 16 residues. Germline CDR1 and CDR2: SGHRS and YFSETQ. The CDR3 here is CASRTFVQAGAYTQYF. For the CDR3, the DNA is TGCGCCAGCCGGACCTTCGTTCAGGCAGGCGCGTATACGCAGTATTTT.

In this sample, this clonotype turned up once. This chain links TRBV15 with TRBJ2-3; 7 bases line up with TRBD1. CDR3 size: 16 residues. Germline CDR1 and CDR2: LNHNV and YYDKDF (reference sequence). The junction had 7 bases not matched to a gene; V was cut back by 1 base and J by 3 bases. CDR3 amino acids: CATSRGTGARTDTQYF. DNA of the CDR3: TGTGCCACCAGCAGAGGAACAGGGGCGAGGACAGATACGCAGTATTTT.

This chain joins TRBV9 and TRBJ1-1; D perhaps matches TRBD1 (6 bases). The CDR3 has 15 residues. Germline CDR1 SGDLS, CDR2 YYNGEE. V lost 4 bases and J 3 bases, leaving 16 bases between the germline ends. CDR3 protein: CASSPMGAGDTEAFF. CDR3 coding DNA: TGTGCCAGCAGCCCGATGGGGGCGGGGGACACTGAAGCTTTCTTT.

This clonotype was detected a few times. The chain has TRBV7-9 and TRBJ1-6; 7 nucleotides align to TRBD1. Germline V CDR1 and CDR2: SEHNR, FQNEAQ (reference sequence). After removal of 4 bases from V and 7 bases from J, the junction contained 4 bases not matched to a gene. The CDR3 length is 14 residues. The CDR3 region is CASSSQGGNSPLHF. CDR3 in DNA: TGTGCCAGCAGCTCCCAGGGGGGGAATTCACCCCTCCACTTT.

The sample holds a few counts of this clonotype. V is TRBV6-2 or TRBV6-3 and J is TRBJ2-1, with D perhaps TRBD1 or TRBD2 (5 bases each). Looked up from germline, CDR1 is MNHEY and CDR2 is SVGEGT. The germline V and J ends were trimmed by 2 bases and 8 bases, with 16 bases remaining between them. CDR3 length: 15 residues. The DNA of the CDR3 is TGTGCCAGCAGTTACCCCCCAGTGGGGGTCTATGAGCAGTTCTTC. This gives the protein CASSYPPVGVYEQFF.

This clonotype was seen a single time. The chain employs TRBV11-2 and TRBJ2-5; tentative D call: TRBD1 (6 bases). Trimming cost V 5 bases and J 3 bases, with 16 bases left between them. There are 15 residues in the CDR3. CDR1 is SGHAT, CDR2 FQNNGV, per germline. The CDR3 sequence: CASSQRDKVEETQYF. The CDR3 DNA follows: TGTGCCAGCAGCCAAAGGGACAAAGTGGAAGAGACCCAGTACTTC.

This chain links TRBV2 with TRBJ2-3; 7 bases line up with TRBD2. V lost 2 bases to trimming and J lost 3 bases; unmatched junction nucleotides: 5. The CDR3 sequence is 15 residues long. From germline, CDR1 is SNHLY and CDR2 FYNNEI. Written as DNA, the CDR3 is TGTGCCAGCAGTGAACAGGGAGGGGAGACAGATACGCAGTATTTT. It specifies CASSEQGGETDTQYF.

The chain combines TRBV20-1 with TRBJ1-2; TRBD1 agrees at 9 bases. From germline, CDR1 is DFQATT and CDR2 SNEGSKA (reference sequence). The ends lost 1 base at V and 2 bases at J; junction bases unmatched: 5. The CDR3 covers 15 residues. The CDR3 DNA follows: TGCAGTGCTAGAGCCCATGGACAGGGGAACTATGGCTACACCTTC. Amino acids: CSARAHGQGNYGYTF.

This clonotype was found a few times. This CDR3 reads CSARSPYNEQFF. The CDR3 bases are TGCAGTGCTCGTAGCCCCTACAATGAGCAGTTCTTC. This rearrangement joins TRBV20-1 to TRBJ2-1; D unresolved. V was clipped by 5 bases and J by 2 bases, with 7 bases between them. Per germline, CDR1 DFQATT and CDR2 SNEGSKA (reference sequence). The CDR3 covers 12 residues.

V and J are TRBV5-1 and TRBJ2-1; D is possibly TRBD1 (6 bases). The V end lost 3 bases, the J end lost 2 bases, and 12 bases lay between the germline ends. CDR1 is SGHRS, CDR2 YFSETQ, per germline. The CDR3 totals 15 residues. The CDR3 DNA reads TGCGCCAGCAGCTCCTCCAGGGGACCCTACAATGAGCAGTTCTTC. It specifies CASSSSRGPYNEQFF.

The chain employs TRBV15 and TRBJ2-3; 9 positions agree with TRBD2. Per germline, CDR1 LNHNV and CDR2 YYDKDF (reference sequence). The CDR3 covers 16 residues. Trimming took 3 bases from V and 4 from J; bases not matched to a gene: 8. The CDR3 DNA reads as TGTGCCACCAGCAGTCAATCTAGCGGGACAGCAGATACGCAGTATTTT. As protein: CATSSQSSGTADTQYF.

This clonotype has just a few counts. The CDR3 sequence: CASSLWFGPNNEQFF. CDR3 DNA: TGTGCCAGCAGTTTATGGTTCGGGCCGAACAATGAGCAGTTCTTC. The chain employs TRBV28 and TRBJ2-1; no clear D gene. The germline V gene has CDR1 MDHEN and CDR2 SYDVKM. The length of the CDR3 is 15 residues. V was cut by 0 bases and J by 5 bases, with 11 bases left in between.

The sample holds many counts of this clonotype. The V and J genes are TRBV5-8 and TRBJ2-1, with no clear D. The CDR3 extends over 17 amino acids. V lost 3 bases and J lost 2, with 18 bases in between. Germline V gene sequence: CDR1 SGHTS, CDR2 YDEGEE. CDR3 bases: TGTGCCAGCAGCTCATTAATTCACAGTGGGGCCTACAATGAGCAGTTCTTC. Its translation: CASSSLIHSGAYNEQFF.

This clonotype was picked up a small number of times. The CDR3 DNA is TGTGCCAGCAGCTTGGACAGGGAAGTTTATAATGAGCAGTTCTTC. Translated, it gives CASSLDREVYNEQFF. This sequence joins TRBV5-4 and TRBJ2-1, with D tentatively TRBD1 (6 bases). CDR1 is SGHNT, CDR2 YYREEE, per germline (reference sequence). CDR3 length: 15 amino acids. Deletions cut 0 bases from V and 7 bases from J, with 14 bases between.

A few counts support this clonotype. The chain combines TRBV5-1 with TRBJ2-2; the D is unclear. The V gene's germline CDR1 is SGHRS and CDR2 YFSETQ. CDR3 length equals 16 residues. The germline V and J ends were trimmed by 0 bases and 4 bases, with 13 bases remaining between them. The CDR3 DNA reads TGCGCCAGCAGCTTGGCCGAGGCATCGGCCACCGGGGAGCTGTTTTTT. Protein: CASSLAEASATGELFF.

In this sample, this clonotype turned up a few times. The CDR3: CASSFLAGGRAEQFF. The CDR3 DNA reads as TGCGCCAGCAGCTTCCTAGCGGGGGGCCGAGCCGAGCAGTTCTTC. V is TRBV5-1 and J is TRBJ2-1, with TRBD2 matching over 11 bases. Per the germline V gene, CDR1 is SGHRS and CDR2 is YFSETQ. V lost 2 bases, J lost 10 bases, and 8 bases stayed unmatched. CDR3 length: 15 amino acids.

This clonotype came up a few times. The CDR3: CASSPFGTVNTIYF. CDR3 nucleotides: TGCGCCAGCAGCCCTTTCGGGACGGTCAACACCATATATTTT. The V gene is TRBV4-1, the J gene TRBJ1-3, with a tentative D call TRBD1 (5 bases). The CDR3 has 14 amino acids. V was pared by 4 bases and J by 7 bases, with 14 bases between. Germline values: CDR1 MGHRA, CDR2 YSYEKL.

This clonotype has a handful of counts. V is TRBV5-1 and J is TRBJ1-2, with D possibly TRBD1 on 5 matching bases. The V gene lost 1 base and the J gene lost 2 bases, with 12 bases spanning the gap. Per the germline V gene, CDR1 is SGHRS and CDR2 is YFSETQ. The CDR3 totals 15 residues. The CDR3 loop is CASSLRGEVNYGYTF. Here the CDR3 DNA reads TGCGCCAGCAGCTTGAGAGGGGAAGTGAACTATGGCTACACCTTC.

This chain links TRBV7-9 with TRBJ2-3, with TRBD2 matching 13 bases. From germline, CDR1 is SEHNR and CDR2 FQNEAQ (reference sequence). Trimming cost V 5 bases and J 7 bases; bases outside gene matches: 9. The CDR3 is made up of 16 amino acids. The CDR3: CASSVPTSGRSHTQYF. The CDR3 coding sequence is TGTGCCAGCAGCGTGCCGACTAGCGGGAGGTCACATACGCAGTATTTT.

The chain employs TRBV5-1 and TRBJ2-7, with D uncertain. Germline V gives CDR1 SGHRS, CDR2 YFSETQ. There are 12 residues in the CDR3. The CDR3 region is CAKQSPPYEQYF. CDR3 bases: TGCGCAAAGCAGTCCCCACCCTACGAGCAGTACTTC.

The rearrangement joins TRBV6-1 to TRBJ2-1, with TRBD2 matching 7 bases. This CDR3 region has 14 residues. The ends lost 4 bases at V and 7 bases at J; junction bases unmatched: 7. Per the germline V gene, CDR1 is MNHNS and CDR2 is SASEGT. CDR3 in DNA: TGTGCCAGCAGTGCGCAGGGAGGGTTTAATGAGCAGTTCTTC. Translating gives CASSAQGGFNEQFF.

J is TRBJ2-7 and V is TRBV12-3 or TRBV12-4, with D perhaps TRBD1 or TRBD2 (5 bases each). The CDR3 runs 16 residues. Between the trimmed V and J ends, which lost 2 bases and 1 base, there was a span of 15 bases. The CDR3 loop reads CASSLYAQGGSYEQYF. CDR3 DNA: TGTGCCAGCAGTTTATACGCCCAGGGCGGGTCCTACGAGCAGTACTTC.

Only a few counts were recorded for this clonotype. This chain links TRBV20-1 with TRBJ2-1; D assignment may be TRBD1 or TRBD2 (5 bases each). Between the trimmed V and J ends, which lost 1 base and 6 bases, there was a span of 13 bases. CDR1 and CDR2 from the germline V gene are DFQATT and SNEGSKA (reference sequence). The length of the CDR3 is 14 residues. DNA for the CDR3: TGCAGTGCTAGAGCCGGGACGAACTTCAATGAGCAGTTCTTC. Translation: CSARAGTNFNEQFF.